This entry features one T cell receptor beta chain sequence. This sample is drawn from a study of OX40 agonist ivuxolimab in advanced cancers. After removal of 6 bases from V and 2 bases from J, the junction contained 7 bases not matched to a gene. Germline lookup yields CDR1 KGHSH and CDR2 LQKENI. This CDR3 comprises 14 residues. Data came from immunoSEQ multiplex PCR; TCRdb stores just in-frame clones and leaves some out. Of roughly 40,000 clones listed, about 87% are singletons. The chain employs TRBV18 and TRBJ2-7; 7 nucleotides match TRBD1. The sequencing here drew on CD4+ or CD8+ T cells sorted from blood, taken in a trial of the OX40 agonist ivuxolimab. This clonotype was sampled from an adult with an advanced solid tumor such as melanoma, head and neck, liver or kidney cancer. DNA of the CDR3: TGTGCCAGCTCCCGGGACAGTTTGACCTACGAGCAGTACTTC. This gives the protein CASSRDSLTYEQYF. Filled out from reference TRBV18 and TRBJ2-7, the complete variable domain reads NAGVMQNPRHLVRRRGQEARLRCSPMKGHSHVYWYRQLPEEGLKFMVYLQKENIIDESGMPKERFSAEFPKEGPSILRIQQVVRGDSAAYFCASSRDSLTYEQYFGPGTRLTVT.